Below are 24 T cell receptor beta chains sequenced from a single sample in a study of blood T cell repertoires in COVID-19. TCRdb's copy holds only in-frame clones and misses some; the assay was immunoSEQ multiplex PCR. Of about 340,000 clones in the sample, about 90% are singletons; the top ten hold under 3.5%. The sequencing input was peripheral blood. These receptors all stem from a woman aged 18-29 years who had recovered from COVID-19.

The V and J genes are TRBV10-3 and TRBJ1-1, with TRBD1 matching 11 bases. From germline, CDR1 is ENHRY and CDR2 SYGVKD. The CDR3 is made up of 18 amino acids. The J segment lost 1 base and the V segment lost 10 bases, leaving 17 bases of the junction unmatched. Written as DNA, the CDR3 is TGTGCCACCCGTTGGTTTCCGGGACAGGGGGTGGAGAACACTGAAGCTTTCTTT. Protein product: CATRWFPGQGVENTEAFF.

CDR3 protein: CASSVGNTEAFF. In nucleotides, the CDR3 is TGTGCCAGCAGTGTCGGGAACACTGAAGCTTTCTTT. The chain carries TRBV25-1 and TRBJ1-1; D is unclear. CDR1 MGHDK and CDR2 SYGVNS come from the germline V gene. V lost 4 bases to trimming and J lost 1 base, with 4 bases between them. There are 12 residues in the CDR3.

The V and J genes are TRBV12-3 or TRBV12-4 and TRBJ2-2, with D unresolved. V dropped 6 bases and J dropped 5 bases, with 7 bases sitting between them. The CDR3 runs to 12 residues. The CDR3 DNA reads as TGTGCCAGCAGCCCCGGGACCGGGGAGCTGTTTTTT. Its protein product is CASSPGTGELFF.

The V and J genes are TRBV21-1 and TRBJ1-1; the table's TRBD1 call for D was not verified on the DNA. TRBV21-1 has pseudogene status. The CDR3 consists of 11 residues. This CDR3 is CASTQGIEAFF. The CDR3 DNA reads as TGTGCCAGCACCCAGGGGATCGAAGCTTTCTTT.

This CDR3 reads CASSATRAGGEQFF. For the CDR3, the DNA is TGTGCCAGCAGCGCCACGAGAGCGGGAGGAGAGCAGTTCTTC. The chain has TRBV11-3 and TRBJ2-1; 9 nucleotides line up with TRBD2. Per the germline V gene, CDR1 is SGHNT and CDR2 is YENEEA. CDR3 length equals 14 residues. V was clipped by 5 bases and J by 10 bases; unmatched bases: 9.

V is TRBV4-3 and J is TRBJ1-1; unclear D gene. The V gene lost 3 bases and the J gene lost 4 bases, with 12 bases spanning the gap. The CDR3 sequence is 14 residues long. The germline gives CDR1 LGHNA, CDR2 YSLEER. CDR3: CASSQGWEATEAFF. The CDR3 DNA is TGCGCCAGCAGCCAGGGGTGGGAGGCCACTGAAGCTTTCTTT.

The rearrangement joins TRBV3-1 (or the pseudogene TRBV3-2) to TRBJ2-3; 11 nucleotides align to TRBD2. The germline V gene has CDR1 LGHDT and CDR2 YNNKEL (reference sequence). This CDR3 is built from 18 residues. Trimming at V came to 2 bases and at J to 0 bases, leaving 7 bases not matched to a gene. CDR3 DNA sequence: TGTGCCAGCAGCCAAAGGGGGACTAGCGGTCCTAGCACAGATACGCAGTATTTT. Translated, it gives CASSQRGTSGPSTDTQYF.

The count of this clone is one. The chain joins TRBV29-1 to TRBJ1-2; TRBD1 is a possible D gene (5 bases). Trimming took 7 bases from V and 8 from J, leaving 14 bases between them. The CDR3 sequence is 11 residues long. Germline loops: CDR1 SQVTM, CDR2 ANQGSEA. CDR3 DNA: TGCAGCGCCCAGGGTATTGGAGGCTACACCTTC. Its protein product is CSAQGIGGYTF.

V usage is TRBV14 and J usage is TRBJ2-3; D is uncertain. V shed 0 bases and J shed 2 bases, with 6 bases lying between them. The germline CDR1 and CDR2 sequences are SGHDN and FVKESK. The CDR3 totals 14 residues. Here the CDR3 reads CASSQDAVTDTQYF. In DNA form, the CDR3 reads TGTGCCAGCAGCCAAGACGCAGTCACAGATACGCAGTATTTT.

The J gene is TRBJ1-5, the V gene TRBV20-1, with D unclear. Looked up from germline, CDR1 is DFQATT and CDR2 is SNEGSKA (reference sequence). Trimming removed 3 bases from V and 7 bases from J, with 13 bases in between. The CDR3 is 13 amino acids. CDR3 amino acids: CSASIHGRQPQHF. The CDR3 DNA reads as TGCAGTGCTAGTATACATGGCAGGCAGCCCCAGCATTTT.

The rearrangement uses TRBV6-5 and TRBJ1-5, with D possibly being TRBD1 (6 bases). The CDR3 totals 14 residues. Trimming pared 5 bases from V and 5 bases from J, leaving 13 bases between. CDR1 is MNHEY, CDR2 SVGAGI, per germline. The CDR3 region has the DNA TGTGCCAGCAGTACCCAGGGGAGGGATCAGCCCCAGCATTTT. Its translation: CASSTQGRDQPQHF.

The rearrangement links TRBV4-1 to TRBJ2-1; D might be TRBD2 (6 bases). With 4 bases removed from V and 0 bases from J, the gap between germline ends came to 22 bases. This CDR3 has 19 residues. The V gene's germline CDR1 is MGHRA and CDR2 YSYEKL. The CDR3 DNA follows: TGCGCCAGCAGCCCCTACATTCCGGCTAGCGAAAGCTCCTACAATGAGCAGTTCTTC. Protein: CASSPYIPASESSYNEQFF.

V and J are TRBV5-4 and TRBJ2-5; possibly TRBD2 for D (5 bases). The CDR3 length is 13 residues. CDR1 and CDR2 from the germline V gene are SGHNT and YYREEE (reference sequence). V lost 6 bases and J 2 bases, leaving 11 bases between the germline ends. The CDR3 loop reads CASTRGGQETQYF. Here the CDR3 DNA reads TGTGCCAGCACTCGTGGAGGACAAGAGACCCAGTACTTC.

This clone was counted once. The identical CDR3 is also encoded by other nucleotide sequences in the sample. The CDR3 loop reads CASSLRGGYGYTF. The CDR3, as DNA: TGTGCCAGCAGCTTGAGGGGGGGCTATGGCTACACCTTC. This chain uses TRBV5-6 with TRBJ1-2, with D perhaps TRBD1 (6 bases). This CDR3 is 13 amino acids long. Per germline, CDR1 SGHDT and CDR2 YYEEEE. Trimming left V 1 base short and J 4 bases short, with 8 bases between.

This clone was detected only once. The V call is TRBV11-2, the J call TRBJ2-1; TRBD2 aligns across 9 bases. Trimming at V came to 4 bases and at J to 2 bases, leaving 12 bases not matched to a gene. CDR1 is SGHAT and CDR2 is FQNNGV in the germline V gene. This CDR3 contains 18 residues. This CDR3 reads CASSSAGGPELTYNEQFF. CDR3 in DNA: TGTGCCAGCAGCTCGGCGGGAGGGCCTGAGTTGACCTACAATGAGCAGTTCTTC.

The V call is TRBV29-1, the J call TRBJ2-3; 7 bases align to TRBD1. The CDR3 is 17 amino acids. Germline assignment: CDR1 SQVTM and CDR2 ANQGSEA. V was clipped by 1 base and J by 0 bases; unmatched bases: 10. The CDR3 here is CSVEGMVKGASTDTQYF. CDR3 nucleotides: TGCAGCGTTGAAGGCATGGTCAAGGGGGCTAGCACAGATACGCAGTATTTT.

The J gene is TRBJ2-5, the V gene TRBV7-9; D possibly corresponds to TRBD2 (7 bases). This CDR3 is 16 amino acids long. CDR1 is SEHNR and CDR2 is FQNEAQ in the germline V gene (reference sequence). Between the trimmed V and J ends, which lost 5 bases and 5 bases, there was a span of 21 bases. The CDR3 nucleotides are TGTGCCAGCAGCCCCTGGGCGAGGGGGGGATCGGAGACCCAGTACTTC. This sequence encodes CASSPWARGGSETQYF.

The J gene is TRBJ2-1, the V gene TRBV6-5; tentative D call: TRBD1 (5 bases). This CDR3 is built from 15 residues. Trimming shortened V by 2 bases and J by 0 bases, and 8 bases separated the two germline ends. Germline assignment: CDR1 MNHEY and CDR2 SVGAGI. CDR3 loop: CASSYRGSSYNEQFF. DNA for the CDR3: TGTGCCAGCAGTTACAGGGGAAGCTCCTACAATGAGCAGTTCTTC.

The V call is TRBV27, the J call TRBJ2-1, with TRBD2 matching over 7 bases. Losses at the gene ends were 6 bases for V and 4 bases for J; bases not matched to a gene: 6. Per the germline V gene, CDR1 is MNHEY and CDR2 is SMNVEV (reference sequence). The CDR3 is made up of 14 amino acids. The CDR3 region has the DNA TGTGCCAGCAGCTTAGCGGGTTTGTACAATGAGCAGTTCTTC. Its protein is CASSLAGLYNEQFF.

J is TRBJ2-3 and V is TRBV7-2; weak D call: TRBD1 (6 bases). V was cut by 5 bases and J by 3 bases, with 18 bases left in between. Per the germline V gene, CDR1 is SGHTA and CDR2 is FQGNSA. The CDR3 length is 16 residues. This CDR3 reads CASSPYGTILTDTQYF. The CDR3 nucleotides read TGTGCCAGCAGCCCGTATGGGACAATATTGACAGATACGCAGTATTTT.

This clone was counted a single time. DNA of the CDR3: TGTGCCAGCAGCTTCGTCTCAGCCAAAAACATTCAGTACTTC. Its translation: CASSFVSAKNIQYF. V usage is TRBV5-6 and J usage is TRBJ2-4; D is uncertain. Germline CDR1 and CDR2: SGHDT and YYEEEE. This CDR3 is built from 14 residues. V was pared by 2 bases and J by 0 bases, with 6 bases between.

This rearrangement joins TRBV9 to TRBJ1-1, with D possibly TRBD1 on 6 matching bases. V was clipped by 4 bases and J by 3 bases, with 10 bases between them. Per germline, CDR1 SGDLS and CDR2 YYNGEE. The CDR3 runs to 13 residues. The CDR3 DNA follows: TGTGCCAGCAGCCAGGGGCTTGACACTGAAGCTTTCTTT. This translates into CASSQGLDTEAFF.

The chain recombines TRBV28 with TRBJ1-3; D gene ambiguous. Germline CDR1 MDHEN, CDR2 SYDVKM. The V gene lost 8 bases and the J gene lost 8 bases, with 22 bases spanning the gap. This CDR3 spans 15 amino acids. The CDR3 sequence is CASRGITSGLYTIYF. CDR3 in DNA: TGTGCCAGCCGTGGCATTACATCTGGTCTCTACACCATATATTTT. Looking up the rest from reference TRBV28 and TRBJ1-3 gives the full variable domain: DVKVTQSSRYLVKRTGEKVFLECVQDMDHENMFWYRQDPGLGLRLIYFSYDVKMKEKGDIPEGYSVSREKKERFSLILESASTNQTSMYLCASRGITSGLYTIYFGEGSWLTVV.

The DNA of the CDR3 is TGTGCCAGCAGCCTAATACTCTATAATGAGCAGTTCTTC. Its protein product is CASSLILYNEQFF. This sequence joins TRBV6-2 or TRBV6-3 and TRBJ2-1; D uncertain. V lost 6 bases and J 7 bases, leaving 13 bases between the germline ends. The CDR3 consists of 13 residues. Per the germline V gene, CDR1 is MNHEY and CDR2 is SVGEGT.